These 10 T cell receptor beta chains were sequenced from one sample in a study of control samples from healthy donors and cancer patients. Profiling relied on immunoSEQ multiplex PCR, and the TCRdb table lists in-frame clones only, not all of them. Among 140,000 to 150,000 clones listed, about 91% were seen once. The sequencing sample was made of blood. These receptors all come from a young man in good health.

The CDR3 DNA reads as TGTGCCAGCAGTGAAATCGGCCACTCTGGAAACACCATATATTTT. As protein: CASSEIGHSGNTIYF. The J gene is TRBJ1-3, the V gene TRBV6-1; D gene ambiguous. Trimming shortened V by 2 bases and J by 0 bases, and 8 bases separated the two germline ends. The germline V gene encodes CDR1 MNHNS and CDR2 SASEGT. The CDR3 contains 15 residues.

The chain recombines TRBV6-5 with TRBJ1-5; D unresolved. The CDR3 contains 15 residues. Per the germline V gene, CDR1 is MNHEY and CDR2 is SVGAGI. V was cut by 2 bases and J by 0 bases, with 8 bases left in between. CDR3: CASSYDPYSNQPQHF. DNA of the CDR3: TGTGCCAGCAGTTACGACCCATATAGCAATCAGCCCCAGCATTTT.

This chain joins TRBV5-1 and TRBJ1-1, with D possibly matching TRBD1 (5 bases). From germline, CDR1 is SGHRS and CDR2 YFSETQ. CDR3 length equals 11 residues. V was clipped by 7 bases and J by 5 bases, with 9 bases between them. The DNA for the CDR3 is TGCGCCAGCCAGGGAGGGACTGAAGCTTTCTTT. Protein sequence: CASQGGTEAFF.

This chain links TRBV5-1 with TRBJ2-3, with a tentative D call TRBD1 (6 bases). Germline lookup yields CDR1 SGHRS and CDR2 YFSETQ. With 7 bases removed from V and 5 bases from J, the gap between germline ends came to 20 bases. There are 15 residues in the CDR3. The CDR3 region is CASGLGSGAGDTQYF. The CDR3 region has the DNA TGCGCCAGCGGGTTGGGATCAGGGGCAGGAGATACGCAGTATTTT.

This chain links TRBV30 with TRBJ1-2; D is ambiguous. The germline gives CDR1 GTSNPN, CDR2 SVGIG (reference sequence). Trimming removed 1 base from V and 0 bases from J, with 12 bases in between. This CDR3 spans 15 amino acids. CDR3 protein: CAWSALGYPNYGYTF. The CDR3 coding sequence is TGTGCCTGGAGTGCCCTCGGATACCCTAACTATGGCTACACCTTC.

The rearrangement links TRBV6-5 to TRBJ1-2; 9 nucleotides agree with TRBD1. V dropped 5 bases and J dropped 4; count of bases not matched to a gene: 8. The CDR3 totals 15 residues. In germline, CDR1 is MNHEY, CDR2 SVGAGI. CDR3 sequence: CASSRTGGEGYGYTF. The CDR3 nucleotides read TGTGCCAGCAGTCGTACAGGGGGCGAAGGCTATGGCTACACCTTC.

This clone is a singleton in its sample. The chain joins TRBV19 to TRBJ2-7; D uncertain. CDR1 LNHDA and CDR2 SQIVND come from the germline V gene (reference sequence). This CDR3 contains 14 residues. V lost 3 bases to trimming and J lost 4 bases, with 13 bases between them. The CDR3 DNA sequence: TGTGCCAGTAGTATTAGCAGCTTCGGGTACGAGCAGTACTTC. It is translated as CASSISSFGYEQYF.

V usage is TRBV5-1 and J usage is TRBJ1-2, with 7 bases matching TRBD1. Per the germline V gene, CDR1 is SGHRS and CDR2 is YFSETQ. CDR3 length: 14 residues. Unmatched junction bases numbered 7, after V lost 0 bases and J lost 8 bases. The CDR3 here is CASSLDRGNKGYTF. The CDR3 nucleotides read TGCGCCAGCAGCTTGGACAGGGGAAACAAGGGCTACACCTTC.

This chain joins TRBV10-2 and TRBJ1-1; D not resolved. The CDR3 contains 16 residues. Germline assignment: CDR1 WSHSY and CDR2 SAAADI. The ends were cut back, 2 bases at V and 1 base at J, with 14 bases in the middle. CDR3 protein: CASSEIGSWRNTEAFF. The CDR3 DNA follows: TGCGCCAGCAGTGAGATAGGCTCTTGGCGGAACACTGAAGCTTTCTTT.

The chain employs TRBV7-3 and TRBJ2-1; D is ambiguous. Trimming pared 5 bases from V and 3 bases from J, leaving 17 bases between. Germline assignment: CDR1 SGHTA and CDR2 FQGTGA. This CDR3 comprises 16 residues. The CDR3 is CASSHGPLRIYNEQFF. Here the CDR3 DNA reads TGTGCCAGCAGCCACGGACCACTCAGGATCTACAATGAGCAGTTCTTC.